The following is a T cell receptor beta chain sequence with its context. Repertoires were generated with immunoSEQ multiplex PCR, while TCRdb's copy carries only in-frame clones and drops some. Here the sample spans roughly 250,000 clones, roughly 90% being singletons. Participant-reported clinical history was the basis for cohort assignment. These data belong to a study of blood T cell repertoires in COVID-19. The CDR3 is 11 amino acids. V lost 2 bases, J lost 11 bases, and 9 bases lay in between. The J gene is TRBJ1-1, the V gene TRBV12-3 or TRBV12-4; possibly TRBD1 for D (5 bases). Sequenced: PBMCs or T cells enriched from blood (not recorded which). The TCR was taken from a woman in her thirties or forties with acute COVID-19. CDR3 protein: CASSLTGTAFF. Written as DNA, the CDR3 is TGTGCCAGCAGTTTAACAGGCACGGCTTTCTTT.